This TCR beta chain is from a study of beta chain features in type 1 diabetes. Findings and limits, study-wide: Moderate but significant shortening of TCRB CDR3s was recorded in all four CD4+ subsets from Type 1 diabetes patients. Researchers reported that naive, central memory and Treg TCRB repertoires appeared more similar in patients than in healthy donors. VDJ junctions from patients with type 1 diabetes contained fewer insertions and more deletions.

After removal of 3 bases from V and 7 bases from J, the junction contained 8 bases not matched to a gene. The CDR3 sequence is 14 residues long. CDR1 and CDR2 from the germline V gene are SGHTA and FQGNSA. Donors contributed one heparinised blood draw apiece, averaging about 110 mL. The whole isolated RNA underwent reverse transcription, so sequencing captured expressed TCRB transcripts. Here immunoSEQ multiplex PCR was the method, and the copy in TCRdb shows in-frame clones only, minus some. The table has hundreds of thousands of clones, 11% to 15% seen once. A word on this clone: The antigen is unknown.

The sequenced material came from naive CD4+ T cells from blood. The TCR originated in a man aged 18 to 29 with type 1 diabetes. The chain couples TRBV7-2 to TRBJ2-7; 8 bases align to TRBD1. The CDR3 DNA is TGTGCCAGCAGCTTGGACAGGGTCTCAAGGGAGCAGTACTTC. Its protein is CASSLDRVSREQYF.